The 7 T cell receptor beta chains below come from one sample, sequenced in a study of T cells expressing NK-cell markers. TCRdb reanalyzed the 5' RACE reads, giving one entry per CDR3 protein sequence and no DNA. Recorded for this sample: about 3,400 distinct CDR3 sequences. Sequencing input: blood T cells: a sorted CD56 or NKG2C T cell subset, CD4+ or CD8+ T cells, or bulk PBMC T cells (not recorded which). Receptor source: a man aged 18-75 years in good health.

This chain's CDR3 is CASSQVGGTRPYEQYF. The chain joins TRBV4-2 to TRBJ2-7; the TCRdb call, TRBD2, lacks DNA for checking. The CDR3 length is 16 residues. CDR1 LGHNA and CDR2 YNFKEQ come from the germline V gene.

V and J are TRBV7-2 and TRBJ2-5; TCRdb lists TRBD1, though no DNA is available to test this call. The CDR3 extends over 14 amino acids. The germline gives CDR1 SGHTA, CDR2 FQGNSA. The chain's CDR3 is CASSLEAGLETQYF.

The chain links TRBV30 to TRBJ2-7. Germline CDR1 GTSNPN, CDR2 SVGIG (reference sequence). The CDR3 has 16 amino acids. The chain's CDR3 is CAWRLTYSFVGYEQYF.

This sequence joins TRBV24-1 and TRBJ2-3; TCRdb calls TRBD1, which cannot be checked without DNA. Germline V gene sequence: CDR1 KGHDR, CDR2 SFDVKD. The CDR3 contains 15 residues. The CDR3 sequence is CATSDLSKQGDTQYF.

This chain joins TRBV6-5 and TRBJ2-1; absent DNA, TCRdb's TRBD1 call cannot be checked. This CDR3 has 14 residues. From germline, CDR1 is MNHEY and CDR2 SVGAGI. The CDR3 loop is CASSYGGPHNEQFF.

The chain is built from TRBV11-2 and TRBJ2-4; TCRdb returns TRBD2, unconfirmable since there is no DNA. The CDR3 has 17 amino acids. Germline CDR1 SGHAT, CDR2 FQNNGV. The CDR3 loop reads CASSLDRAGGPARSQYF.

V is TRBV4-3 and J is TRBJ1-2. Germline V gene lookup returns CDR1 LGHNA and CDR2 YSLEER. This CDR3 region has 12 residues. The CDR3 protein is CASSHTDYGYTF.